The entry that follows covers one T cell receptor (beta chain) sequence. Generated by immunoSEQ multiplex PCR, the TCRdb table keeps only in-frame clones and is missing some. The sample consists of tens of thousands of clones, approximately 83% of them appearing once. The sample belongs to a study of blood T cell repertoires in COVID-19. Sequences were obtained from peripheral blood. The sequence came from a man aged 70-80 years with active COVID-19.

The CDR3 coding sequence is TGCAGTGCTGTGCAGGTGTCCGGCTACACCTTC. Translated, it gives CSAVQVSGYTF. The chain uses TRBV20-1 and TRBJ1-2; D gene unclear. The germline V gene encodes CDR1 DFQATT and CDR2 SNEGSKA (reference sequence). This CDR3 is built from 11 residues. Trimming stripped 5 bases from V and 8 bases from J, with 12 bases between.